This T cell receptor (beta chain) was sequenced in a study of human T cells and chemical hapten exposure. This clonotype has only a few counts. Its cognate antigen is unknown. In the library, unique molecular identifiers were attached to individual cDNA molecules. TCRdb ran MiXCR on the RACE reads and lists one entry per CDR3 protein. The profile shows more than 90,000 distinct CDR3 sequences, 10% to 13% of them singletons. Germline V gene data show CDR1 as MNHNS and CDR2 as SASEGT. V was pared by 3 bases and J by 4 bases, with 15 bases between. The CDR3 is made up of 15 amino acids. Time point here: patch test 1, 2 weeks after DPC sensitization. The treatment denotes: therapeutic diphenylcyclopropenone sensitization with weekly scalp DPC. General study points: More PT1 expanded TCRs went with higher patch test scores. Expanded TCR sets contained significantly more large CDR3 similarity clusters than controls.

This clonotype was sampled from a man in his forties with alopecia areata. Some clones in this sample may be carry-over from other donors' samples. The chain joins TRBV6-1 to TRBJ1-2; D remains unclear. Specimen: whole blood, collected in connection with sensitization to the hapten diphenylcyclopropenone (DPC). The CDR3 nucleotides are TGTGCCAGCAGTGACCAAATCCGGGCCACCTATGGCTACACCTTC. Encoded protein: CASSDQIRATYGYTF.